The next 9 T cell receptor beta chains were all read from a single sample in a study of CD4 and CD8 cells across lung adenocarcinoma regions. TCRdb reanalysed the PCR reads using MiXCR and keeps one entry per CDR3 protein. The sample contains over 7,000 distinct CDR3 sequences, roughly 54% of which appear only once. Source material: CD4+ T cells from the center of a lung tumor. All receptors come from a female donor with lung adenocarcinoma. The CD4 and CD8 labels of this study may be unreliable.

This clonotype was counted a few times. This chain uses TRBV20-1 with TRBJ2-1, with 10 nucleotides matching TRBD2. The CDR3 covers 13 residues. The junction had 12 bases not matched to a gene; V was cut back by 4 bases and J by 15 bases. The germline V gene has CDR1 DFQATT and CDR2 SNEGSKA (reference sequence). This CDR3 is CSANHPGLASMFF. The CDR3 DNA reads as TGCAGTGCTAACCACCCGGGACTAGCGAGCATGTTCTTC.

This clonotype was detected only once. The chain recombines TRBV24-1 with TRBJ1-2; a possible D gene is TRBD1 (5 bases). The CDR3 runs to 13 residues. The germline gives CDR1 KGHDR, CDR2 SFDVKD. The V end lost 0 bases, the J end lost 9 bases, and 10 bases lay between the germline ends. The CDR3 sequence: CATSDLLRESYTF. The CDR3 DNA sequence: TGTGCCACCAGTGATTTGCTCAGGGAAAGCTACACCTTC.

By share, this clonotype ranks as medium-sized. The CDR3 sequence is CASSRGGDSSYEQYF. The DNA for the CDR3 is TGTGCCAGCAGCCGAGGGGGGGACTCGAGCTACGAGCAGTACTTC. The rearrangement links TRBV6-5 to TRBJ2-7; weak D call: TRBD2 (7 bases). The CDR3 sequence is 15 residues long. Per the germline V gene, CDR1 is MNHEY and CDR2 is SVGAGI. The V end lost 6 bases, the J end lost 3 bases, and 18 bases lay between the germline ends.

As to this clonotype: At one of its ends the junction is not consistent with the germline gene, which may arise from a read error. The rearrangement joins TRBV27 to TRBJ2-5; possibly TRBD2 for D (6 bases). CDR3 length: 15 residues. Germline CDR1 reads MNHEY; CDR2 reads SMNVEV (reference sequence). This CDR3 reads CASTNLGGDGKTQYF. Here the CDR3 DNA reads TGTGCCAGCACCAACCTCGGCGGGGACGGAAAGACTCAGTACTTC.

In its sample, this clonotype was seen once. A junction boundary mismatches the germline segment, possibly from a read error. This sequence joins TRBV10-2 and TRBJ2-5; 7 positions match TRBD1. Germline values: CDR1 WSHSY, CDR2 SAAADI. The CDR3 is 11 residues long. The CDR3 is CGSRQGETQYF. CDR3 nucleotide sequence: TGCGGGAGCCGACAGGGAGAGACCCAGTATTTC.

This chain uses TRBV10-3 with TRBJ2-3; D may be TRBD2 (6 bases). CDR3 size: 15 residues. The V gene lost 11 bases and the J gene lost 0 bases, with 18 bases spanning the gap. Germline V gene data show CDR1 as ENHRY and CDR2 as SYGVKD. CDR3 in amino acids: CAGGSGRSSTDTQYF. CDR3 coding DNA: TGTGCCGGGGGGTCGGGGAGATCTAGCACAGATACGCAGTATTTT.

The chain is built from TRBV12-3 or TRBV12-4 and TRBJ2-4; 10 nucleotides match TRBD2. CDR3 length equals 15 residues. J gave up 5 bases and V 7 bases, and 8 bases lay outside the gene matches. DNA of the CDR3: TGTGCCAGCAATAACGCTGGACTAGCGGAAAACATTCAGTACTTC. Translated: CASNNAGLAENIQYF.

V gene TRBV25-1 combines with J gene TRBJ2-2; D is perhaps TRBD2 (6 bases). Germline V gives CDR1 MGHDK, CDR2 SYGVNS. This CDR3 spans 11 amino acids. The V end was cut by 3 bases, the J end by 12 bases, with 8 bases between. As DNA, the CDR3 is TGTGCCAGCAGTGACGGGGGAAAGCTGTTTTTT. Residues: CASSDGGKLFF.

This clonotype was observed a few times. The chain carries TRBV6-1 and TRBJ2-2; a weak D match, TRBD2 (5 bases). The V gene's germline CDR1 is MNHNS and CDR2 SASEGT. This CDR3 contains 15 residues. Between the trimmed V and J ends, which lost 6 bases and 1 base, there was a span of 12 bases. CDR3 sequence (DNA): TGTGCCAGCAGCGAACTAGTGGGGAACACCGGGGAGCTGTTTTTT. It is translated as CASSELVGNTGELFF.